The sequence of this T cell receptor (beta chain) was determined in a study of T-cell reconstitution after alpha-beta-depleted transplantation in children. Of note for this clonotype: The antigen remains undetermined.

The CDR3 contains 14 residues. Germline V gives CDR1 SGHNT, CDR2 YENEEA. The V and J ends lost 0 bases and 6 bases respectively, with 8 bases between them. The authors prepared the TCRbeta library with unique molecular identifiers. One entry per CDR3 protein results from TCRdb running MiXCR on the PCR reads. This sample has around 580,000 distinct CDR3 sequences, with roughly a quarter found just once. General study points: Diversity and T-cell counts at one year after transplant derived mostly from new T cells. The study reportedly traced alpha-beta T cells about two months after transplant to several hundred expanded graft clones. Some patients showed high day-60 TCRbeta diversity, which derived from surviving recipient T cells and thymic progenitors.

The clonotype was recovered from a boy under two years old with Wiskott-Aldrich syndrome, due to receive a stem cell transplant. The specimen was PBMCs, collected before TCRalphabeta/CD19-depleted stem cell transplant. The genes are TRBV11-3 and TRBJ2-2, with a possible D match to TRBD2 (6 bases). CDR3 DNA: TGTGCCAGCAGCTTAGATCCGGGGGCCGGGGAGCTGTTTTTT. This gives the protein CASSLDPGAGELFF.